One sample yielded the 10 T cell receptor beta chains listed below, sequenced in a study of T cell changes during pregnancy in multiple sclerosis. Clones were sequenced by immunoSEQ multiplex PCR, and TCRdb holds only the in-frame ones, with some missing. There are about 29,000 clones in the sample; 85% to 95% occur only once, and more than 5% lies in the top ten. Source: CD8+ T cells from peripheral blood mononuclear cells, taken before pregnancy. The receptor set was obtained from a female donor with multiple sclerosis, enrolled in a pregnancy study.

V usage is TRBV11-2 and J usage is TRBJ2-1, with a weak D call TRBD2 (5 bases). Germline lookup yields CDR1 SGHAT and CDR2 FQNNGV. The length of the CDR3 is 16 residues. Trimming took 2 bases from V and 2 from J, leaving 13 bases between them. CDR3 region: CASSLWERVPYNEQFF. CDR3 coding DNA: TGTGCCAGCAGCTTATGGGAGAGAGTGCCCTACAATGAGCAGTTCTTC.

The chain is built from TRBV28 and TRBJ1-5; 11 nucleotides line up with TRBD1. Germline V lookup: CDR1 MDHEN, CDR2 SYDVKM. The CDR3 runs 15 residues. Losses at the gene ends were 4 bases for V and 6 bases for J; bases not matched to a gene: 5. The CDR3 coding sequence is TGTGCCAGCAGTTCCGAGGACAGGGGGCGTCAGCCCCAGCATTTT. Its protein is CASSSEDRGRQPQHF.

V and J are TRBV4-3 and TRBJ2-7, with 9 bases that match TRBD2. The V gene's germline CDR1 is LGHNA and CDR2 YSLEER. After removal of 0 bases from V and 5 bases from J, the junction contained 8 bases not matched to a gene. The CDR3 is made up of 16 amino acids. The DNA of the CDR3 is TGCGCCAGCAGCCAAGATGTGCGGGAGGGCCGGAACGAGCAGTACTTC. It is translated as CASSQDVREGRNEQYF.

This chain links TRBV4-1 with TRBJ2-7; 7 bases line up with TRBD2. Germline CDR1 reads MGHRA; CDR2 reads YSYEKL. J lost 4 bases, V lost 8 bases, and 8 bases had no gene match. The CDR3 has 13 amino acids. The DNA of the CDR3 is TGCGCCAGCTCCCCGGGACTAACTTACGAGCAGTACTTC. As protein: CASSPGLTYEQYF.

The CDR3 loop is CASSPREEAFF. Written as DNA, the CDR3 is TGTGCCAGCAGTCCTCGGGAAGAAGCTTTCTTT. This chain connects TRBV27 to TRBJ1-1, with unresolved D. CDR3 length equals 11 residues. The germline V and J ends were trimmed by 5 bases and 8 bases, with 9 bases remaining between them. CDR1 is MNHEY and CDR2 is SMNVEV in the germline V gene (reference sequence).

This chain joins TRBV5-1 and TRBJ1-5; D is possibly TRBD1 (6 bases). The CDR3 is 15 residues long. CDR1 is SGHRS and CDR2 is YFSETQ in the germline V gene. V lost 0 bases, J lost 7 bases, and 14 bases lay in between. CDR3 in DNA: TGCGCCAGCAGCTTGGAGGGGGTAGGAGGACAGCCCCAGCATTTT. As protein: CASSLEGVGGQPQHF.

The J gene is TRBJ2-7, the V gene TRBV27; no definite D call. Germline V gives CDR1 MNHEY, CDR2 SMNVEV (reference sequence). V lost 2 bases and J 5 bases, leaving 4 bases between the germline ends. CDR3 length equals 11 residues. The CDR3 DNA sequence: TGTGCCAGCAGTTTAACAAACGAGCAGTACTTC. The encoded protein is CASSLTNEQYF.

The chain has TRBV4-3 and TRBJ2-2; unclear D gene. Between the trimmed V and J ends, which lost 0 bases and 7 bases, there was a span of 9 bases. Germline V gene lookup returns CDR1 LGHNA and CDR2 YSLEER. This CDR3 comprises 14 residues. The CDR3 reads CASSQDRLDGELFF. DNA for the CDR3: TGCGCCAGCAGCCAAGATCGACTGGACGGGGAGCTGTTTTTT.

The rearrangement uses TRBV9 and TRBJ2-7; 7 bases are shared with TRBD2. Germline-derived CDR1 and CDR2 are SGDLS and YYNGEE. This CDR3 contains 15 residues. The ends lost 0 bases at V and 3 bases at J; junction bases unmatched: 6. The CDR3 DNA reads TGTGCCAGCAGCGTAGCCCCGGGGAGGGGCTACGAGCAGTACTTC. Translation gives CASSVAPGRGYEQYF.

V usage is TRBV7-9 and J usage is TRBJ2-7, with D uncertain. V lost 1 base, J lost 5 bases, and 9 bases lay in between. The germline V gene encodes CDR1 SEHNR and CDR2 FQNEAQ (reference sequence). This CDR3 has 13 residues. For the CDR3, the DNA is TGTGCCAGCAGCTTAGGTCCCCCCAACGAGCAGTACTTC. This gives the protein CASSLGPPNEQYF.